This T cell receptor (beta chain) was sequenced for a study of blood T cells in healthy people across ages (dated by TCRdb to between 2015 and 2016). In the study overall: In model experiments, template switching captured about one uniquely barcoded TCR beta cDNA molecule for every two T cells. The donors were split into four age groups: young (average around 15 years), middle-aged (roughly 39), aged (about 56) and long-lived (about 74). To avoid experimental bias, donors of different ages were randomly spread across the sequencing lanes. Using the same blood draw, the study looked at two additional independent replicas of 1 million unique cDNA reads for two donors, one aged 18 to 30 and the other aged 80 or older. The study measured age-related changes in TCR beta repertoire diversity using deep sequencing normalized with unique cDNA molecular identifiers. Here is what the overall study found, with its caveats: The CMV infection status of donors was not known, potentially confounding age-related changes in expanded clonotypes. Observed TCR beta diversity per million T cells fell roughly linearly with age, and a significant reduction was already apparent by age around 40. Compared with the aged group, more naive CD4+ T cells, fewer expanded clones and increased TCR diversity were shown by the long-lived group, suggesting age selection. Estimates of total diversity from one million sequenced T cells were regarded as lower bounds and underestimates. A strong correlation was found between observed TCR beta diversity and the percentage of naive T cells measured by flow cytometry. Since profiling was done on bulk unsorted PBMCs, naive and antigen-experienced compartments could not be conclusively compared.

The library was generated by 5' RACE. These reads were obtained on an Illumina HiSeq 2500. A second PCR of roughly 7 to 11 cycles was performed with a sample-barcoded 5' primer and a J-beta primer mix. A unique molecular identifier was introduced onto each TCR beta cDNA molecule by a template-switch 5' adaptor carrying 12 random nucleotides. Each sample yielded at least 3 million CDR3-containing paired-end reads. First-strand cDNA was synthesized from all RNA with the Mint cDNA synthesis kit, primed by a TRBC-specific oligonucleotide. All cDNA was treated with uracil-DNA glycosylase and then went through a first 18-cycle PCR with the universal primers M1SS and BC2_uni_R. On the authors' methods: For normalization, 1 million high-quality reads were randomly selected from each sample, with every read carrying a distinct molecular identifier. Reads with shared molecular identifiers were discarded instead of being binned into consensus sequences. MiTCR, run with a Q25 quality threshold and the strictest error-elimination algorithm, handled CDR3 identification, clonotype clustering and error correction. A nonparametric unseen species model with Euler transformation was used to estimate a lower bound on total TCR beta diversity. TCRdb itself trimmed the public reads at Q25 with fastp, ran MiXCR and retained productive beta chains. One record per CDR3 amino acid sequence lists the most common genes and DNA. TCRdb, not the original authors, processed these V and J calls. Across this sample there are about 940,000 distinct CDR3 sequences, with roughly 43% seen only once. The top ten clones comprise 13% of the sample.

The CDR3 measures 16 amino acids from cysteine to phenylalanine. This entry keeps only the CDR3 DNA: 48 bases, framed from base 1. The V end loses 4 bases and the J end loses 0 bases, and a stretch of 13 bases separates them. CDR1 and CDR2 are read off the germline V gene as SGHRS and YFSETQ. With respect to this clonotype: The clone's antigen remains unknown. It has no much larger one-base neighbor in the sample; base qualities were not kept.

The 39 donors, aged about 6 to 95 years, were systemically healthy Caucasian individuals from Russia. Ten milliliters of peripheral blood were drawn from each donor into EDTA-treated Vacutainer tubes. Ficoll-Paque density-gradient centrifugation was used to isolate PBMCs, with at least 6.5 million per sample. Trizol reagent was used to extract total RNA from PBMCs, with at least 6 micrograms per sample. The percentages of naive CD45RAhigh/CD27high T cells were determined by flow cytometry on a PBMC aliquot from every donor. The sequence was obtained from a young man in good health. The chain was built from TRBV5-1 and TRBJ1-4, with a tentative D gene TRBD1 over 5 matching bases. Source material: blood. The nucleotide sequence reads as follows: TGCGCCAGCAGCCCCAGGGCCTCCTCAACTAATGAAAAACTGTTTTTT. It encodes CASSPRASSTNEKLFF.